This TCR beta chain stems from a study of vaccination effects on CD4 cells after COVID-19. The V gene end was trimmed by 4 bases and the J gene end by 5 bases; junction bases not matched to a gene: 7. The CDR3 has 15 amino acids. Per germline, CDR1 MNHEY and CDR2 SVGEGT. About this clone: The antigen is unknown.

Antigen-specific CD4+ T cell clonotypes were called by their expansion after viral peptide-pool culture in ViraFEST. On roughly day 10 of culture, CD4+ T cells were separated out. Vaccine recipients, nucleocapsid antibody negative, had no prior SARS-CoV-2 infection. PBMC were cultured at roughly 2.2 million per well with 10 IU/ml IL-2 and 8 to 10 ug/ml peptides. This table comes from immunoSEQ multiplex PCR, and its TCRdb copy is limited to in-frame clones, with some not included. This sample has tens of thousands of clones, with approximately 74% found just once. V and J are TRBV6-2 or TRBV6-3 and TRBJ1-5, with 8 bases lining up with TRBD1. This specimen consisted of CD4+ T cells from PBMCs cultured with HCoV-NL63 spike peptides, obtained before COVID-19 vaccination. The receptor was derived from a human donor who received a COVID-19 vaccine. This CDR3 is CASSSDREKYQPQHF. CDR3 bases: TGTGCCAGCAGTTCGGACAGGGAGAAGTATCAGCCCCAGCATTTT.